Each of the 26 T cell receptor beta chains below was sequenced from the same sample in a study of T cells in Graves' hyperthyroidism and ophthalmopathy. Using RNA transcripts as the source, TCR beta CDR3 regions were amplified. HTBI primers were the set used in a first-round RT-PCR of the TCR CDR3. TCRdb re-derived calls from the multiplex PCR reads in MiXCR, one entry per CDR3 protein. The data show a few hundred thousand distinct CDR3 sequences, 40% to 55% seen once. The sequenced sample was peripheral blood or thyroid tissue (not recorded which). The receptors were gathered from an adult woman with Graves' disease, either hyperthyroidism or ophthalmopathy (not recorded which).

The CDR3 sequence is CASSATGDEQFF. Written as DNA, the CDR3 is TGTGCCAGCAGTGCGACAGGGGACGAGCAGTTCTTC. The chain uses TRBV2 and TRBJ2-1; 8 bases agree with TRBD1. This CDR3 contains 12 residues. Germline CDR1 is SNHLY and CDR2 is FYNNEI. V lost 4 bases to trimming and J lost 10 bases; unmatched junction nucleotides: 3.

The V and J genes are TRBV7-9 and TRBJ1-1; no definite D call. Trimming removed 5 bases from V and 5 bases from J, with 18 bases in between. Germline V gives CDR1 SEHNR, CDR2 FQNEAQ (reference sequence). This CDR3 comprises 15 residues. The CDR3 region is CASSQAGNSETEAFF. The DNA of the CDR3 is TGTGCCAGCAGCCAAGCGGGGAATTCGGAAACTGAAGCTTTCTTT. The full variable domain, completed using reference TRBV7-9 and TRBJ1-1, is DTGVSQNPRHKITKRGQNVTFRCDPISEHNRLYWYRQTLGQGPEFLTYFQNEAQLEKSRLLSDRFSAERPKGSFSTLEIQRTEQGDSAMYLCASSQAGNSETEAFFGQGTRLTVV.

The chain has TRBV7-2 and TRBJ1-4; a possible D gene is TRBD1 (5 bases). The CDR3 is made up of 15 amino acids. Trimming pared 5 bases from V and 8 bases from J, leaving 18 bases between. CDR1 and CDR2 (germline): SGHTA, FQGNSA. CDR3 coding DNA: TGTGCCAGCAGCCTCCTTCGAGGGGCCGGGGAAAAACTGTTTTTT. It codes for CASSLLRGAGEKLFF.

This clonotype was seen repeatedly, ten times or more. The gene calls are TRBV7-2 and TRBJ2-5, with TRBD1 matching over 8 bases. In germline, CDR1 is SGHTA, CDR2 FQGNSA. CDR3 length equals 13 residues. The J segment lost 5 bases and the V segment lost 5 bases, leaving 4 bases of the junction unmatched. In DNA, the CDR3 is TGTGCCAGCAGCCAGGGGGCGGGGGAGACCCAGTACTTC. It encodes CASSQGAGETQYF. Variable domain in full (rest from reference TRBV7-2 and TRBJ2-5): GAGVSQSPSNKVTEKGKDVELRCDPISGHTALYWYRQSLGQGLEFLIYFQGNSAPDKSGLPSDRFSAERTGGSVSTLTIQRTQQEDSAVYLCASSQGAGETQYFGPGTRLLVL.

The rearrangement joins TRBV9 to TRBJ2-5; 9 bases fit TRBD1. CDR3 length: 15 amino acids. Germline values: CDR1 SGDLS, CDR2 YYNGEE. V lost 2 bases to trimming and J lost 4 bases; unmatched junction nucleotides: 6. DNA for the CDR3: TGTGCCAGCAGCGTCCGGACAGGGGTGGGAGAGACCCAGTACTTC. It translates to CASSVRTGVGETQYF.

This clonotype has only a few counts. The chain uses TRBV15 and TRBJ1-5; possibly TRBD1 for D (5 bases). V shed 3 bases and J shed 13 bases, with 16 bases lying between them. The germline V gene has CDR1 LNHNV and CDR2 YYDKDF (reference sequence). The CDR3 loop spans 13 amino acids. The DNA of the CDR3 is TGTGCCACCAGCAGGGTCTACCGGGACGGACAGCATTTT. Residues: CATSRVYRDGQHF.

This chain joins TRBV29-1 and TRBJ2-1, with 9 bases identical to TRBD1. There are 16 residues in the CDR3. Germline loops: CDR1 SQVTM, CDR2 ANQGSEA. V trimming: 7 bases; J trimming: 8 bases; junction bases outside the gene matches: 18. The CDR3 spells CSGDGLPGQGGDEQFF. DNA of the CDR3: TGCAGCGGTGACGGATTACCGGGACAGGGTGGCGATGAGCAGTTCTTC.

This clonotype was observed many times. In DNA, the CDR3 is TGCAGTGCTAGAGAGGTCCTCGGTGGTGAAAAACTGTTTTTT. Translating gives CSAREVLGGEKLFF. The V gene is TRBV20-1, the J gene TRBJ1-4, with D hard to call. CDR3 length: 14 amino acids. The ends were cut back, 0 bases at V and 7 bases at J, with 12 bases in the middle. The germline CDR1 and CDR2 sequences are DFQATT and SNEGSKA (reference sequence).

The gene calls are TRBV7-3 and TRBJ2-5; TRBD2 might be the D (5 bases). V lost 5 bases and J lost 3, with 22 bases in between. The CDR3 spans 17 residues. CDR1 SGHTA and CDR2 FQGTGA come from the germline V gene. The CDR3 region has the DNA TGTGCCAGCAGCCCCAAACTAGGGCGCACCTGTGAAGAGACCCAGTACTTC. This sequence encodes CASSPKLGRTCEETQYF.

The chain recombines TRBV20-1 with TRBJ2-7, with D possibly being TRBD1 or TRBD2 (5 bases each). The CDR3 contains 13 residues. Per the germline V gene, CDR1 is DFQATT and CDR2 is SNEGSKA (reference sequence). V was pared by 5 bases and J by 4 bases, with 15 bases between. CDR3 DNA: TGCAGTGCTTCCAGTCCCGGGACGTACGAGCAGTACTTC. Translation gives CSASSPGTYEQYF.

This chain joins TRBV7-8 and TRBJ2-5; 13 nucleotides line up with TRBD2. Germline assignment: CDR1 SGHVS and CDR2 FQNEAQ. Losses at the gene ends were 5 bases for V and 2 bases for J; bases not matched to a gene: 8. This CDR3 contains 17 residues. CDR3 loop: CASSTRGLAGPQETQYF. CDR3 nucleotides: TGTGCCAGCAGCACTCGGGGACTAGCGGGACCACAAGAGACCCAGTACTTC.

The CDR3 is CAKGQPQETQYF. For the CDR3, the DNA is TGTGCTAAGGGACAGCCCCAAGAGACCCAGTACTTC. This chain links TRBV10-3 with TRBJ2-5, with TRBD1 matching 7 bases. CDR3 length equals 12 residues. Germline loops: CDR1 ENHRY, CDR2 SYGVKD.

The genes are TRBV20-1 and TRBJ1-3; D not certain. This CDR3 is built from 15 residues. The V gene lost 2 bases and the J gene lost 0 bases, with 11 bases spanning the gap. CDR1 and CDR2 from the germline V gene are DFQATT and SNEGSKA (reference sequence). CDR3 loop: CSARPVGYSGNTIYF. Written as DNA, the CDR3 is TGCAGTGCTAGACCCGTCGGGTACTCTGGAAACACCATATATTTT.

In its sample, this clonotype was seen a few times. V usage is TRBV7-9 and J usage is TRBJ1-1; tentative D call: TRBD1 (5 bases). Germline V lookup: CDR1 SEHNR, CDR2 FQNEAQ (reference sequence). The ends were cut back, 4 bases at V and 0 bases at J, with 12 bases in the middle. The CDR3 contains 15 residues. This CDR3 is CASSSYQGMNTEAFF. CDR3 nucleotides: TGTGCCAGCAGCTCATATCAGGGTATGAACACTGAAGCTTTCTTT. Based on the CDR3 plus reference TRBV7-9 and TRBJ1-1, the full variable domain is DTGVSQNPRHKITKRGQNVTFRCDPISEHNRLYWYRQTLGQGPEFLTYFQNEAQLEKSRLLSDRFSAERPKGSFSTLEIQRTEQGDSAMYLCASSSYQGMNTEAFFGQGTRLTVV.

This chain connects TRBV15 to TRBJ1-4, with 10 bases identical to TRBD1. V dropped 3 bases and J dropped 8; count of bases not matched to a gene: 21. Germline V gene lookup returns CDR1 LNHNV and CDR2 YYDKDF (reference sequence). This CDR3 has 20 amino acids. The CDR3 nucleotides read TGTGCCACCAGCAGCGTCCTCCGGGACAGGGGAATGGTTGTCAGAGAAAAACTGTTTTTT. Translated, it gives CATSSVLRDRGMVVREKLFF.

The chain uses TRBV2 and TRBJ2-5; D unclear. Germline CDR1 SNHLY, CDR2 FYNNEI. V was pared by 10 bases and J by 4 bases, with 16 bases between. The CDR3 is made up of 13 amino acids. The DNA of the CDR3 is TGTGCCACAAACGACGGAGCAGGAGAGACCCAGTACTTC. Translated: CATNDGAGETQYF.

For this clonotype: This may arise from a read error, as a much more abundant clone is one base away. The V and J genes are TRBV2 and TRBJ2-7; maybe TRBD1 (6 bases). CDR1 SNHLY and CDR2 FYNNEI come from the germline V gene. V gave up 6 bases and J gave up 1 base, with 10 bases separating them. This CDR3 region has 13 residues. The CDR3, as DNA: TGTGCCAGCAGCCCAGGGGTTTCCTACGAGCAGTACTTC. It codes for CASSPGVSYEQYF.

This clonotype has ten or more counts. The chain has TRBV20-1 and TRBJ2-2; D is perhaps TRBD2 (6 bases). V lost 3 bases, J lost 1 base, and 12 bases lay in between. CDR1 and CDR2 (germline): DFQATT, SNEGSKA (reference sequence). The CDR3 has 15 amino acids. The CDR3 loop is CSARSRRGNTGELFF. The CDR3, as DNA: TGCAGTGCTAGGTCGCGGAGGGGGAACACCGGGGAGCTGTTTTTT.

This rearrangement joins TRBV28 to TRBJ2-5; no reliable D call. CDR3 size: 14 residues. V was cut by 1 base and J by 5 bases, with 11 bases left in between. Germline V gene data show CDR1 as MDHEN and CDR2 as SYDVKM. In DNA, the CDR3 is TGTGCCAGCAGTTTATTAGGGCTGGTTGAGACCCAGTACTTC. This codes for CASSLLGLVETQYF.

This clonotype was observed at least ten times. The chain employs TRBV19 and TRBJ1-6, with no clear D. The CDR3 is made up of 13 amino acids. The germline gives CDR1 LNHDA, CDR2 SQIVND (reference sequence). With 1 base removed from V and 8 bases from J, the gap between germline ends came to 6 bases. The CDR3 DNA reads as TGTGCCAGTAGTATAGGTGGGGATTCACCCCTCCACTTT. Amino acids: CASSIGGDSPLHF. The full variable domain, completed using reference TRBV19 and TRBJ1-6, is DGGITQSPKYLFRKEGQNVTLSCEQNLNHDAMYWYRQDPGQGLRLIYYSQIVNDFQKGDIAEGYSVSREKKESFPLTVTSAQKNPTAFYLCASSIGGDSPLHFGNGTRLTVT.

J is TRBJ2-1 and V is TRBV5-1, with a weak D call TRBD2 (5 bases). This CDR3 is 13 amino acids long. CDR1 is SGHRS and CDR2 is YFSETQ in the germline V gene. V gave up 0 bases and J gave up 6 bases, with 7 bases separating them. CDR3 in amino acids: CASSLELANEQFF. DNA of the CDR3: TGCGCCAGCAGCTTGGAGCTAGCCAATGAGCAGTTCTTC.

This clonotype was seen only a few times. The chain carries TRBV6-1 and TRBJ2-5; tentatively, D is TRBD2 (6 bases). Trimming removed 6 bases from V and 3 bases from J, with 11 bases in between. The CDR3 is made up of 13 amino acids. Germline CDR1 and CDR2: MNHNS and SASEGT. CDR3 sequence: CASRGTAEETQYF. In nucleotides, the CDR3 is TGTGCCAGCAGGGGGACTGCCGAAGAGACCCAGTACTTC.

This clonotype showed up many times. The gene calls are TRBV20-1 and TRBJ2-5, with a possible D match to TRBD1 (6 bases). CDR3 size: 12 residues. Germline lookup yields CDR1 DFQATT and CDR2 SNEGSKA (reference sequence). The V end lost 5 bases, the J end lost 7 bases, and 14 bases lay between the germline ends. CDR3 DNA sequence: TGCAGTGCTGCGACAGGACCAAGGACCCAGTACTTC. Translated, it gives CSAATGPRTQYF.

This clonotype was seen many times. V usage is TRBV10-2 and J usage is TRBJ2-3; perhaps TRBD2 as D (6 bases). This CDR3 has 14 amino acids. Germline V gene sequence: CDR1 WSHSY, CDR2 SAAADI. Trimming removed 6 bases from V and 6 bases from J, with 16 bases in between. The CDR3 sequence is CASRGVAGLDTQYF. The DNA of the CDR3 is TGCGCCAGCAGGGGGGTTGCGGGATTGGATACGCAGTATTTT.

This clonotype has a count of ten or more. The chain is built from TRBV5-6 and TRBJ1-1; TRBD1 matches at 7 bases. The CDR3 covers 14 residues. J was trimmed by 1 base and V by 3 bases; bases with no gene match: 3. Germline CDR1 reads SGHDT; CDR2 reads YYEEEE. The CDR3 nucleotides are TGTGCCAGCAGCTGGGGGACAGCGAACACTGAAGCTTTCTTT. Protein product: CASSWGTANTEAFF. Using reference TRBV5-6 and TRBJ1-1 for the parts outside the CDR3, the full variable domain is DAGVTQSPTHLIKTRGQQVTLRCSPKSGHDTVSWYQQALGQGPQFIFQYYEEEERQRGNFPDRFSGHQFPNYSSELNVNALLLGDSALYLCASSWGTANTEAFFGQGTRLTVV.

The chain is built from TRBV20-1 and TRBJ2-6; D is undetermined. Per germline, CDR1 DFQATT and CDR2 SNEGSKA (reference sequence). V was cut by 5 bases and J by 0 bases, with 8 bases left in between. CDR3 size: 14 residues. In DNA, the CDR3 is TGCAGTGCTCTACAGCCCTCTGGGGCCAACGTCCTGACTTTC. Its translation: CSALQPSGANVLTF.